The 11 T cell receptor beta chains in this list originate from one sample, sequenced in a study of blood T cell repertoires in COVID-19. The repertoire was sequenced with immunoSEQ multiplex PCR; TCRdb's copy has only in-frame clones and lacks some. The sample lists around 210,000 clones, about 86% seen once, with 0.7% to 0.8% in the top ten. Sequences were obtained from peripheral blood. The receptors come from a woman aged 70-85 years with acute or convalescent COVID-19.

The V and J genes are TRBV19 and TRBJ2-3; D may be TRBD1 (6 bases). Germline V gene sequence: CDR1 LNHDA, CDR2 SQIVND (reference sequence). There are 12 residues in the CDR3. V dropped 9 bases and J dropped 4 bases, with 11 bases sitting between them. The chain's CDR3 is CASSTGSDTQYF. The CDR3 nucleotides read TGTGCCAGCAGCACAGGGTCAGATACGCAGTATTTT.

This clone was counted a single time. The rearrangement joins TRBV19 to TRBJ2-5, with 8 bases fitting TRBD1. V lost 5 bases, J lost 5 bases, and 10 bases stayed unmatched. Germline V gene data show CDR1 as LNHDA and CDR2 as SQIVND (reference sequence). This CDR3 has 15 residues. CDR3 residues: CASSSRTGRVETQYF. The CDR3 region has the DNA TGTGCCAGTAGTTCGCGGACAGGGCGGGTGGAGACCCAGTACTTC.

V gene TRBV20-1 combines with J gene TRBJ2-3; tentatively, D is TRBD2 (5 bases). V shed 3 bases and J shed 8 bases, with 9 bases lying between them. The CDR3 covers 11 residues. Germline V gene data show CDR1 as DFQATT and CDR2 as SNEGSKA (reference sequence). DNA for the CDR3: TGCAGTGCTAGGCCTAGCCTTACGCAGTATTTT. Its protein is CSARPSLTQYF.

J is TRBJ2-7 and V is TRBV4-1; D is unresolved. Germline V CDR1 and CDR2: MGHRA, YSYEKL. This CDR3 comprises 15 residues. Trimming left V 1 base short and J 6 bases short, with 16 bases between. CDR3 nucleotide sequence: TGCGCCAGCAGCCAAGTCATCGTCGATTCGGGCGAGCAGTACTTC. Residues: CASSQVIVDSGEQYF.

This chain uses TRBV5-1 with TRBJ1-4; weak D call: TRBD1 (6 bases). This CDR3 spans 14 amino acids. CDR1 SGHRS and CDR2 YFSETQ come from the germline V gene. V gave up 4 bases and J gave up 3 bases, with 10 bases separating them. DNA for the CDR3: TGCGCCAGCAGCCGGACAGCGTCTAATGAAAAACTGTTTTTT. It encodes CASSRTASNEKLFF.

The chain combines TRBV7-6 with TRBJ2-1, with TRBD1 identical over 9 bases. The CDR3 totals 16 residues. The germline CDR1 and CDR2 sequences are SGHVS and FNYEAQ. V lost 4 bases and J lost 7; bases outside the gene matches: 11. The CDR3 protein is CASSSRAGQGWNEQFF. In DNA, the CDR3 is TGTGCCAGCAGCTCCCGCGCGGGACAGGGCTGGAATGAGCAGTTCTTC.

CDR3 sequence reads: CASSSAFGGNYGYTF. CDR3 bases: TGTGCCAGCAGTTCCGCCTTTGGAGGGAACTATGGCTACACCTTC. The chain is built from TRBV27 and TRBJ1-2; D call uncertain. This CDR3 comprises 15 residues. CDR1 MNHEY and CDR2 SMNVEV come from the germline V gene (reference sequence). The V and J ends lost 4 bases and 2 bases respectively, with 14 bases between them.

The rearrangement links TRBV11-2 to TRBJ1-2; no definite D call. The ends were cut back, 0 bases at V and 4 bases at J, with 12 bases in the middle. Per germline, CDR1 SGHAT and CDR2 FQNNGV. The CDR3 is 15 residues long. For the CDR3, the DNA is TGTGCCAGCAGCTTAGAAGGCGGGCCCTCCTATGGCTACACCTTC. Its translation: CASSLEGGPSYGYTF.

The V and J genes are TRBV18 and TRBJ1-4, with 7 bases matching TRBD1. The V gene's germline CDR1 is KGHSH and CDR2 LQKENI. J lost 5 bases, V lost 4 bases, and 10 bases had no gene match. CDR3 length equals 16 residues. The CDR3 coding sequence is TGTGCCAGCTCACTTCTTGCCGGGACAGAAAATGAAAAACTGTTTTTT. Protein sequence: CASSLLAGTENEKLFF.

Notes on this clone: Other DNA sequences of this sample code for an identical CDR3. The chain has TRBV2 and TRBJ1-1; 8 bases are a match to TRBD1. Germline V gene lookup returns CDR1 SNHLY and CDR2 FYNNEI. V was pared by 5 bases and J by 0 bases, with 2 bases of the junction left unmatched. The CDR3 is 14 amino acids. CDR3 sequence: CASSRQGLNTEAFF. The CDR3 coding sequence is TGTGCCAGCAGTCGACAGGGGTTGAACACTGAAGCTTTCTTT.

Written as DNA, the CDR3 is TGTGCCAGCAGCCAGACTACCAAAAACATTCAGTACTTC. Protein sequence: CASSQTTKNIQYF. The chain recombines TRBV3-1 (or the pseudogene TRBV3-2) with TRBJ2-4, with a tentative D call TRBD2 (5 bases). Germline assignment: CDR1 LGHDT and CDR2 YNNKEL (reference sequence). The V end lost 3 bases, the J end lost 2 bases, and 5 bases lay between the germline ends. CDR3 length: 13 amino acids.